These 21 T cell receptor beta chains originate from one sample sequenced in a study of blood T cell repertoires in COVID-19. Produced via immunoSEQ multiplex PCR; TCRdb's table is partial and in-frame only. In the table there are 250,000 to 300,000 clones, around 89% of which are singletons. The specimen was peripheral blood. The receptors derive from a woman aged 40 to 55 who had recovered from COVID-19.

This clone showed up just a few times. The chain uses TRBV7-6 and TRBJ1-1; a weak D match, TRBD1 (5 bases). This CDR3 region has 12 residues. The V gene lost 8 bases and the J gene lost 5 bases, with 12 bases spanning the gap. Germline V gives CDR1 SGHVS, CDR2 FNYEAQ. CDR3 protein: CASAAGGTEAFF. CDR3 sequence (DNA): TGTGCCAGCGCGGCCGGGGGAACTGAAGCTTTCTTT.

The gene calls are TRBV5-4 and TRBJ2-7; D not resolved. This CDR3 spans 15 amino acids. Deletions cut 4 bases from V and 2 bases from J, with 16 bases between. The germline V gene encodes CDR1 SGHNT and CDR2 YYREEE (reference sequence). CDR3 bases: TGTGCCAGCAGCCCTAGTGTTGGGTCCGCCTACGAGCAGTACTTC. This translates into CASSPSVGSAYEQYF.

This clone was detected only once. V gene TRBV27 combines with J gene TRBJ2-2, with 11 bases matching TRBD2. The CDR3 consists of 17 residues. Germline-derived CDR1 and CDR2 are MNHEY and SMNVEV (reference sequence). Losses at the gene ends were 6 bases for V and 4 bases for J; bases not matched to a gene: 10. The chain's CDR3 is CASRGLAVGGGTGELFF. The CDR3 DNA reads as TGTGCCAGCAGGGGACTAGCGGTCGGAGGGGGCACCGGGGAGCTGTTTTTT.

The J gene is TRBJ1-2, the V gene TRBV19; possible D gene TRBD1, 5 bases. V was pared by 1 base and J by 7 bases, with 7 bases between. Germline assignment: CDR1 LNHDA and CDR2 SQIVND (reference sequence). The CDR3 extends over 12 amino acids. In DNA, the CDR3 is TGTGCCAGTAGTATAGCGGGGGGTGGCTACACCTTC. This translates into CASSIAGGGYTF.

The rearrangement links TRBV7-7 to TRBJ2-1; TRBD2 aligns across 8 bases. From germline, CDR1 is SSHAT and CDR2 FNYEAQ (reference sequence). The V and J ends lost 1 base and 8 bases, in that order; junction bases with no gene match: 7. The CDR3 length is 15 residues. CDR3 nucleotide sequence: TGTGCCAGCAGCTTAGGGAGCGGGAGTTCTGATGAGCAGTTCTTC. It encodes CASSLGSGSSDEQFF.

CDR3: CATSRAGGDYGYTF. CDR3 in DNA: TGTGCCACCAGCAGGGCAGGGGGTGACTATGGCTACACCTTC. V is TRBV15 and J is TRBJ1-2; TRBD1 matches 7 bases. This CDR3 contains 14 residues. J lost 3 bases, V lost 3 bases, and 4 bases had no gene match. CDR1 is LNHNV and CDR2 is YYDKDF in the germline V gene (reference sequence).

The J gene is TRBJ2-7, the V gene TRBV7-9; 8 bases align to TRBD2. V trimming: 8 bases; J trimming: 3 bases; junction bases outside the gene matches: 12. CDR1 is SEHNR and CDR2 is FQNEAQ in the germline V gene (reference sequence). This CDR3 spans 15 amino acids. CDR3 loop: CASRGGGGTGYEQYF. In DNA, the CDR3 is TGTGCCAGCCGGGGGGGCGGCGGGACGGGCTACGAGCAGTACTTC.

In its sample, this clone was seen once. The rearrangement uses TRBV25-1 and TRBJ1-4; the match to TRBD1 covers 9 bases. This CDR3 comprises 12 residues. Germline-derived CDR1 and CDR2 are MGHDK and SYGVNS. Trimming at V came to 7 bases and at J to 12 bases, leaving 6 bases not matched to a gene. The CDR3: CASTPGDRELFF. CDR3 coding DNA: TGTGCCAGCACCCCCGGGGACAGGGAACTGTTTTTT.

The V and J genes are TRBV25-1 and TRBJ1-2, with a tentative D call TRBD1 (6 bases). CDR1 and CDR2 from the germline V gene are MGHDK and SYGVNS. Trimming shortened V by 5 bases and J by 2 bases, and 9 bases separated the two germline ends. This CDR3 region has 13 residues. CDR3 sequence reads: CASSPGQNYGYTF. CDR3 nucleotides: TGTGCCAGCAGTCCCGGACAGAACTATGGCTACACCTTC.

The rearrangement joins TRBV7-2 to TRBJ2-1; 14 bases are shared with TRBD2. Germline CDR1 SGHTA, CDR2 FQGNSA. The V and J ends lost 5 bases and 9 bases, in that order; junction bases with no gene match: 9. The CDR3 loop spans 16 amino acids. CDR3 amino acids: CASSGERLAGGGEQFF. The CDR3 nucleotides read TGTGCCAGCAGCGGGGAAAGACTAGCGGGAGGGGGTGAGCAGTTCTTC.

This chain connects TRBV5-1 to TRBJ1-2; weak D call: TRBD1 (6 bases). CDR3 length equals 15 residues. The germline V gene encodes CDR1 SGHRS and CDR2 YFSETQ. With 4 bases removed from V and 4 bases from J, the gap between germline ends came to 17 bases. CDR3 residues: CASSIDRLGGYGYTF. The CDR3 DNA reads TGCGCCAGCAGCATCGACAGGTTAGGAGGCTATGGCTACACCTTC.

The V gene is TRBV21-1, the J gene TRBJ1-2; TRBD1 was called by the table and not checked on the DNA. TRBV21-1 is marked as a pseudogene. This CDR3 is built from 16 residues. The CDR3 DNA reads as TGTGCCAGCAGCCGCCCCCAGGGGGCTGGCTGTCATGGCTACACCTTC. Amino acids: CASSRPQGAGCHGYTF.

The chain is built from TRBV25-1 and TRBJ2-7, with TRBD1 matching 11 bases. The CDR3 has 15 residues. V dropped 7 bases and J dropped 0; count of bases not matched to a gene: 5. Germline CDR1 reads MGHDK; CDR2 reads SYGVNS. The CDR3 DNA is TGTGCCAGCACGATCGGACAGGGGGCCTCCTACGAGCAGTACTTC. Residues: CASTIGQGASYEQYF.

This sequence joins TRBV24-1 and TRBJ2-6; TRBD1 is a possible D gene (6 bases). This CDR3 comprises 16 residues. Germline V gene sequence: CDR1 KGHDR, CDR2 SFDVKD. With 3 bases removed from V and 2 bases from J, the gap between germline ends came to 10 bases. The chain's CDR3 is CATSDPGDTGANVLTF. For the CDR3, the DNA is TGTGCCACCAGTGATCCTGGGGACACTGGGGCCAACGTCCTGACTTTC.

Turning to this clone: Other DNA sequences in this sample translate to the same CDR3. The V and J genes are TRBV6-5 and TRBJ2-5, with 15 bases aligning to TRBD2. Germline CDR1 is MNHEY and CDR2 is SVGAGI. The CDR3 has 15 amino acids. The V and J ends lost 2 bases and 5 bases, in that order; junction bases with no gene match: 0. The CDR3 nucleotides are TGTGCCAGCAGTTACGGACTAGCGGGAGGGGAGACCCAGTACTTC. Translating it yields CASSYGLAGGETQYF.

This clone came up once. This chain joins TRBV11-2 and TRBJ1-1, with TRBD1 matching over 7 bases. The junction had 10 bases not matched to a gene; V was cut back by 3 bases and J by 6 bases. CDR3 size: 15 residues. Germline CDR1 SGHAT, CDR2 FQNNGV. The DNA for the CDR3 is TGTGCCAGCAGCTTGCGGCCAGCCCAGGGGGCTGAAGCTTTCTTT. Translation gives CASSLRPAQGAEAFF.

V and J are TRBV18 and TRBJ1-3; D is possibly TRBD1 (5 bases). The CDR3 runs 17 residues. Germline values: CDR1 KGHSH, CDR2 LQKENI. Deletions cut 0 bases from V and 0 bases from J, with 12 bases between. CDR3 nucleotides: TGTGCCAGCTCACCACCGGGACTACGGGACTCTGGAAACACCATATATTTT. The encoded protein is CASSPPGLRDSGNTIYF. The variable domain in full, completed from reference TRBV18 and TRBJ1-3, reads NAGVMQNPRHLVRRRGQEARLRCSPMKGHSHVYWYRQLPEEGLKFMVYLQKENIIDESGMPKERFSAEFPKEGPSILRIQQVVRGDSAAYFCASSPPGLRDSGNTIYFGEGSWLTVV.

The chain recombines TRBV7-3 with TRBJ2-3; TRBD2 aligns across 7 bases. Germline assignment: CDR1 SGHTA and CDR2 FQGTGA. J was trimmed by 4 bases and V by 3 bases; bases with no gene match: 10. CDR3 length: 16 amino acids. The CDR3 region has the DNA TGTGCCAGCAGCTTTGGCGGGAGCTCTTTAGCAGATACGCAGTATTTT. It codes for CASSFGGSSLADTQYF.

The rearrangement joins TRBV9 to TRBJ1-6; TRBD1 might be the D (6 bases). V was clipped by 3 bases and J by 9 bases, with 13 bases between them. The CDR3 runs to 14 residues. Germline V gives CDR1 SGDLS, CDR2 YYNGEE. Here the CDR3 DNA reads TGTGCCAGCAGCGCCCAGGGGTTCCGTTCACCCCTCCACTTT. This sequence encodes CASSAQGFRSPLHF. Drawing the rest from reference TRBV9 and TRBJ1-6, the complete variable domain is DSGVTQTPKHLITATGQRVTLRCSPRSGDLSVYWYQQSLDQGLQFLIQYYNGEERAKGNILERFSAQQFPDLHSELNLSSLELGDSALYFCASSAQGFRSPLHFGNGTRLTVT.

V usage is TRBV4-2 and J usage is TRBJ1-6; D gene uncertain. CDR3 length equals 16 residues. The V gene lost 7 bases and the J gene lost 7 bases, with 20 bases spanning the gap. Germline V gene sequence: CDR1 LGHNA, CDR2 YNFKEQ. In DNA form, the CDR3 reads TGTGCCAGCACCACGTTCGGTGGTCCCCCGAATTCACCCCTCCACTTT. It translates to CASTTFGGPPNSPLHF.

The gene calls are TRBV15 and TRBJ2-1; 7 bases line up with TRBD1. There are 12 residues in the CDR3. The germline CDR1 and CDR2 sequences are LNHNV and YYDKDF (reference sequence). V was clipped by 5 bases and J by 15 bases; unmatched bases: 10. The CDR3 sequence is CATSPTGVSRFF. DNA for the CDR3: TGTGCCACCAGCCCTACAGGGGTGTCCCGGTTCTTC.